Below are 29 T cell receptor beta chains sequenced from a single sample in a study of shared clonotypes between healthy human individuals. Only in-frame clones appear in the TCRdb table, and some are missing; sequencing was by immunoSEQ multiplex PCR. The sample comprises 650,000 to 800,000 clones, roughly 72% of which are singletons, and approximately 2% rests with the top ten. The sequenced sample was memory CD4+ T cells sorted from blood. Noted subset: CD45RA-negative fraction. These receptor sequences come from a woman under 40 in good health.

This chain links TRBV28 with TRBJ2-3; D uncertain. Between the trimmed V and J ends, which lost 3 bases and 0 bases, there was a span of 4 bases. The CDR3 covers 13 residues. The germline V gene has CDR1 MDHEN and CDR2 SYDVKM. The CDR3 sequence: CASSFVSTDTQYF. CDR3 DNA: TGTGCCAGCAGTTTTGTAAGCACAGATACGCAGTATTTT.

The genes are TRBV2 and TRBJ2-3; the D is unclear. The CDR3 contains 15 residues. The V end was cut by 1 base, the J end by 2 bases, with 10 bases between. Germline CDR1 reads SNHLY; CDR2 reads FYNNEI. The CDR3 coding sequence is TGTGCCAGCAGTGAAGTTCGCAGGACCACAGATACGCAGTATTTT. This codes for CASSEVRRTTDTQYF.

This chain joins TRBV5-1 and TRBJ1-5; 8 nucleotides align to TRBD1. V was pared by 1 base and J by 6 bases, with 6 bases of the junction left unmatched. The CDR3 is 15 amino acids. Germline V gene lookup returns CDR1 SGHRS and CDR2 YFSETQ. CDR3 residues: CASSLYRGGGQPQHF. The CDR3 nucleotides read TGCGCCAGCAGCTTGTACAGGGGGGGAGGTCAGCCCCAGCATTTT.

CDR3 region: CASTTEGVEQYF. The DNA of the CDR3 is TGTGCCAGCACCACCGAAGGGGTCGAGCAGTACTTC. J is TRBJ2-7 and V is TRBV6-6; TRBD1 might be the D (5 bases). This CDR3 contains 12 residues. Germline loops: CDR1 MNHNY, CDR2 SVGAGI (reference sequence). The germline V and J ends were trimmed by 7 bases and 6 bases, with 13 bases remaining between them.

The rearrangement joins TRBV7-9 to TRBJ2-7, with 8 bases fitting TRBD1. Losses at the gene ends were 5 bases for V and 1 base for J; bases not matched to a gene: 4. Germline CDR1 and CDR2: SEHNR and FQNEAQ (reference sequence). CDR3 length: 14 residues. CDR3 sequence (DNA): TGTGCCAGCAGCCAAGGACAGGGTTCCTACGAGCAGTACTTC. This sequence encodes CASSQGQGSYEQYF. Looking up the rest from reference TRBV7-9 and TRBJ2-7 gives the full variable domain: DTGVSQNPRHKITKRGQNVTFRCDPISEHNRLYWYRQTLGQGPEFLTYFQNEAQLEKSRLLSDRFSAERPKGSFSTLEIQRTEQGDSAMYLCASSQGQGSYEQYFGPGTRLTVT.

This clone was seen a handful of times. The chain carries TRBV7-9 and TRBJ1-1; a possible D gene is TRBD1 (5 bases). V lost 5 bases to trimming and J lost 3 bases, with 10 bases between them. Germline V gives CDR1 SEHNR, CDR2 FQNEAQ (reference sequence). There are 13 residues in the CDR3. The CDR3 region has the DNA TGTGCCAGCAGCCCGGGACCGGACACTGAAGCTTTCTTT. Residues: CASSPGPDTEAFF.

V is TRBV18 and J is TRBJ2-1; D not resolved. The germline V gene has CDR1 KGHSH and CDR2 LQKENI. Trimming removed 6 bases from V and 2 bases from J, with 14 bases in between. The CDR3 is 15 amino acids. DNA for the CDR3: TGTGCCAGCTCTCCTCTCTCCGGGCCCTACAATGAGCAGTTCTTC. Amino acid sequence: CASSPLSGPYNEQFF.

This clone was seen only once. The rearrangement uses TRBV2 and TRBJ2-1; D perhaps matches TRBD2 (5 bases). V dropped 7 bases and J dropped 7 bases, with 14 bases sitting between them. The length of the CDR3 is 13 residues. Germline CDR1 reads SNHLY; CDR2 reads FYNNEI. This CDR3 reads CASITSIGNEQFF. The CDR3 DNA reads TGTGCCAGCATCACTAGTATCGGGAATGAGCAGTTCTTC.

This clone was observed many times. V gene TRBV4-1 combines with J gene TRBJ2-5, with D maybe TRBD1 (6 bases). Trimming cost V 0 bases and J 4 bases, with 21 bases left between them. The CDR3 is made up of 18 amino acids. Germline CDR1 and CDR2: MGHRA and YSYEKL. CDR3 amino acids: CASSQESARPRGIETQYF. The CDR3 bases are TGCGCCAGCAGCCAAGAGTCCGCCAGACCCAGGGGAATAGAGACCCAGTACTTC.

The chain links TRBV28 to TRBJ2-1; TRBD2 aligns across 8 bases. Germline CDR1 and CDR2: MDHEN and SYDVKM. The CDR3 spans 14 residues. V was pared by 8 bases and J by 0 bases, with 3 bases of the junction left unmatched. The CDR3 region is CASVSGSSYNEQFF. CDR3 nucleotides: TGTGCCAGCGTAAGCGGGAGCTCCTACAATGAGCAGTTCTTC.

This sequence joins TRBV7-9 and TRBJ1-4; D call uncertain. The CDR3 has 13 residues. Germline CDR1 and CDR2: SEHNR and FQNEAQ (reference sequence). With 5 bases removed from V and 3 bases from J, the gap between germline ends came to 7 bases. The CDR3 region is CASSPIANEKLFF. The CDR3 DNA is TGTGCCAGCAGCCCAATTGCTAATGAAAAACTGTTTTTT. Complete variable domain (other parts from reference TRBV7-9 and TRBJ1-4): DTGVSQNPRHKITKRGQNVTFRCDPISEHNRLYWYRQTLGQGPEFLTYFQNEAQLEKSRLLSDRFSAERPKGSFSTLEIQRTEQGDSAMYLCASSPIANEKLFFGSGTQLSVL.

The rearrangement links TRBV4-1 to TRBJ2-7; perhaps TRBD2 as D (6 bases). The CDR3 length is 15 residues. Trimming pared 1 base from V and 6 bases from J, leaving 16 bases between. From germline, CDR1 is MGHRA and CDR2 YSYEKL. CDR3 in DNA: TGCGCCAGCAGCCAAGCCTGGGACTTCGGAGGCGAGCAGTACTTC. This encodes CASSQAWDFGGEQYF.

This clone was observed a few times. V gene TRBV11-2 combines with J gene TRBJ2-7, with TRBD2 as a possible D gene (5 bases). V was shortened by 4 bases and J by 7 bases, with 11 bases between the two germline ends. Per the germline V gene, CDR1 is SGHAT and CDR2 is FQNNGV. The CDR3 sequence is 12 residues long. The CDR3 sequence is CASSWTWEEQYF. The DNA for the CDR3 is TGTGCCAGCAGCTGGACCTGGGAGGAGCAGTACTTC.

The chain recombines TRBV30 with TRBJ2-1; D is ambiguous. The V end lost 1 base, the J end lost 5 bases, and 9 bases lay between the germline ends. In germline, CDR1 is GTSNPN, CDR2 SVGIG (reference sequence). CDR3 length: 13 residues. The CDR3 DNA sequence: TGTGCCTGGAGTGCCGACCACCACAATGAGCAGTTCTTC. Translating it yields CAWSADHHNEQFF.

The rearrangement links TRBV19 to TRBJ2-3; D gene unclear. CDR3 size: 14 residues. Trimming cost V 3 bases and J 4 bases, with 11 bases left between them. CDR1 and CDR2 from the germline V gene are LNHDA and SQIVND (reference sequence). CDR3 sequence: CASSILLSSDTQYF. CDR3 bases: TGTGCCAGTAGTATCCTCCTCAGTTCAGATACGCAGTATTTT.

V is TRBV7-8 and J is TRBJ2-1; D is possibly TRBD1 or TRBD2 (5 bases each). The CDR3 length is 15 residues. The V gene's germline CDR1 is SGHVS and CDR2 FQNEAQ. Deletions cut 5 bases from V and 7 bases from J, with 18 bases between. CDR3 in DNA: TGTGCCAGCAGCCCATCGAGGGGTTGGGTTAATGAGCAGTTCTTC. It translates to CASSPSRGWVNEQFF.

This clone was counted once. The chain couples TRBV13 to TRBJ2-7; 9 nucleotides line up with TRBD1. The CDR3 has 15 amino acids. CDR1 and CDR2 from the germline V gene are PRHDT and FYEKMQ (reference sequence). V lost 0 bases, J lost 0 bases, and 0 bases stayed unmatched. CDR3 bases: TGTGCCAGCAGCTTAGGGGACAGGGGCTCCTACGAGCAGTACTTC. Protein: CASSLGDRGSYEQYF.

This rearrangement joins TRBV5-4 to TRBJ2-1, with TRBD2 identical over 7 bases. V gave up 4 bases and J gave up 6 bases; unmatched junction bases: 7. This CDR3 spans 14 amino acids. Germline-derived CDR1 and CDR2 are SGHNT and YYREEE (reference sequence). CDR3: CASSPPTSFNEQFF. CDR3 coding DNA: TGTGCCAGCAGCCCGCCGACTAGCTTCAATGAGCAGTTCTTC. The full variable domain, rest sourced from reference TRBV5-4 and TRBJ2-1, is ETGVTQSPTHLIKTRGQQVTLRCSSQSGHNTVSWYQQALGQGPQFIFQYYREEENGRGNFPPRFSGLQFPNYSSELNVNALELDDSALYLCASSPPTSFNEQFFGPGTRLTVL.

In its sample, this clone was seen a few times. Distinct nucleotide sequences in the sample also encode this CDR3. The CDR3 sequence: CASSYRGNTIYF. CDR3 in DNA: TGTGCCAGCAGTTACCGGGGGAACACCATATATTTT. V is TRBV6-6 and J is TRBJ1-3; D is possibly TRBD1 (5 bases). V lost 2 bases and J lost 7, with 6 bases in between. In germline, CDR1 is MNHNY, CDR2 SVGAGI (reference sequence). The CDR3 has 12 residues.

This chain uses TRBV12-5 with TRBJ2-3, with D possibly matching TRBD2 (6 bases). The germline V gene has CDR1 LGHNT and CDR2 FRNRAP. The length of the CDR3 is 14 residues. With 9 bases removed from V and 0 bases from J, the gap between germline ends came to 13 bases. The CDR3 reads CASRAGSSTDTQYF. As DNA, the CDR3 is TGTGCTAGCCGAGCGGGTTCTAGCACAGATACGCAGTATTTT.

The chain links TRBV6-1 to TRBJ1-3; no clear D gene. In germline, CDR1 is MNHNS, CDR2 SASEGT. Trimming shortened V by 0 bases and J by 0 bases, and 9 bases separated the two germline ends. CDR3 length equals 16 residues. This CDR3 reads CASSEAYAFSGNTIYF. The CDR3 nucleotides read TGTGCCAGCAGTGAAGCTTACGCGTTCTCTGGAAACACCATATATTTT.

This clone occurred a few times. The sample holds other DNA sequences that translate to the same CDR3. The V call is TRBV2, the J call TRBJ1-2; D is unclear. The CDR3 spans 14 residues. Trimming stripped 3 bases from V and 1 base from J, with 9 bases between. Germline CDR1 SNHLY, CDR2 FYNNEI. The CDR3 sequence: CASSDRGLNYGYTF. The CDR3 region has the DNA TGTGCCAGCAGTGATCGCGGGCTTAACTATGGCTACACCTTC.

The chain joins TRBV6-4 to TRBJ2-1; 11 bases agree with TRBD2. The CDR3 spans 16 residues. The germline V gene has CDR1 MRHNA and CDR2 SNTAGT. Trimming cost V 1 base and J 6 bases; bases outside gene matches: 5. The CDR3 sequence is CASSDFVAGGLNEQFF. The CDR3 coding sequence is TGTGCCAGCAGTGACTTCGTAGCGGGAGGGCTCAATGAGCAGTTCTTC.

The table lists this clone with many counts. The chain uses TRBV25-1 and TRBJ2-1, with D possibly being TRBD1 (5 bases). Germline values: CDR1 MGHDK, CDR2 SYGVNS. V lost 6 bases and J 9 bases, leaving 18 bases between the germline ends. CDR3 length equals 14 residues. CDR3 DNA sequence: TGTGCCAGCAGCCCCATGCGCAGGGATCGTGAGCAGTTCTTC. Its translation is CASSPMRRDREQFF.

The chain employs TRBV30 and TRBJ1-2; D is unclear. CDR1 and CDR2 from the germline V gene are GTSNPN and SVGIG (reference sequence). The V end lost 2 bases, the J end lost 3 bases, and 16 bases lay between the germline ends. CDR3 length: 15 residues. CDR3 sequence: CAWSPVSPGDYGYTF. CDR3 bases: TGTGCCTGGAGTCCCGTTAGCCCCGGGGACTATGGCTACACCTTC.

The chain carries TRBV14 and TRBJ2-4; 8 bases are a match to TRBD1. Germline loops: CDR1 SGHDN, CDR2 FVKESK. V dropped 5 bases and J dropped 0; count of bases not matched to a gene: 6. The CDR3 length is 16 residues. DNA of the CDR3: TGTGCCAGCAGCTCACAGACAGGGGTAGCCAAAAACATTCAGTACTTC. It encodes CASSSQTGVAKNIQYF.

CDR3 loop: CSARAPYEQYF. CDR3 DNA: TGCAGTGCTAGGGCCCCCTACGAGCAGTACTTC. This chain joins TRBV20-1 and TRBJ2-7; D remains ambiguous. V was pared by 3 bases and J by 2 bases, with 5 bases between. The CDR3 has 11 amino acids. Looked up from germline, CDR1 is DFQATT and CDR2 is SNEGSKA (reference sequence).

The chain uses TRBV11-2 and TRBJ2-1, with 10 bases that match TRBD2. From germline, CDR1 is SGHAT and CDR2 FQNNGV. The CDR3 contains 14 residues. V lost 5 bases to trimming and J lost 4 bases; unmatched junction nucleotides: 2. CDR3 in amino acids: CASSRTSGYNEQFF. For the CDR3, the DNA is TGTGCCAGCAGCCGGACTAGCGGTTACAATGAGCAGTTCTTC.

The rearrangement joins TRBV19 to TRBJ1-5; no definite D call. V lost 5 bases and J 1 base, leaving 18 bases between the germline ends. This CDR3 is built from 17 residues. In germline, CDR1 is LNHDA, CDR2 SQIVND (reference sequence). For the CDR3, the DNA is TGTGCCAGTAGTGCCAACGCGCTTCTCGCGAGCAATCAGCCCCAGCATTTT. Translation: CASSANALLASNQPQHF.